One sample yielded the 8 T cell receptor beta chains listed below, sequenced in a study of blood T cell repertoires in COVID-19. TCRdb's table, derived via immunoSEQ multiplex PCR, lists solely in-frame clones and lacks some. This table has tens of thousands of clones, 70% to 90% appearing once. Sequencing used peripheral blood. These TCRs come from a woman aged 80 or over with COVID-19, enrolled during active disease.

The chain recombines TRBV7-2 with TRBJ2-1; 9 nucleotides agree with TRBD2. V gave up 3 bases and J gave up 2 bases; unmatched junction bases: 5. This CDR3 comprises 16 residues. Germline CDR1 and CDR2: SGHTA and FQGNSA. The CDR3 bases are TGTGCCAGCAGCTTCTTAGCGGGAGCCCCCTACAATGAGCAGTTCTTC. This gives the protein CASSFLAGAPYNEQFF.

The chain employs TRBV9 and TRBJ2-5, with D possibly being TRBD2 (6 bases). The ends were cut back, 3 bases at V and 5 bases at J, with 17 bases in the middle. Germline loops: CDR1 SGDLS, CDR2 YYNGEE. This CDR3 has 15 amino acids. The CDR3 DNA reads as TGTGCCAGCAGCGCTCGACTAGACTTTGGGGAGACCCAGTACTTC. Its protein product is CASSARLDFGETQYF.

The chain links TRBV4-1 to TRBJ1-2; TRBD1 agrees at 8 bases. The CDR3 spans 14 residues. The junction had 9 bases not matched to a gene; V was cut back by 4 bases and J by 8 bases. Germline assignment: CDR1 MGHRA and CDR2 YSYEKL. The CDR3 sequence: CASSLYRGIGGYTF. The CDR3 DNA is TGCGCCAGCAGCCTGTACAGGGGGATAGGGGGCTACACCTTC.

This chain joins TRBV2 and TRBJ2-3; weak D call: TRBD2 (6 bases). Trimming removed 1 base at V and 11 bases at J, with 10 bases between. The length of the CDR3 is 12 residues. In germline, CDR1 is SNHLY, CDR2 FYNNEI. CDR3 loop: CASSEGSGWQYF. CDR3 in DNA: TGTGCCAGCAGTGAAGGGAGCGGGTGGCAGTATTTT.

The rearrangement links TRBV7-2 to TRBJ2-1; 14 nucleotides line up with TRBD2. Germline V gives CDR1 SGHTA, CDR2 FQGNSA. The CDR3 has 16 residues. V was clipped by 4 bases and J by 4 bases; unmatched bases: 3. In nucleotides, the CDR3 is TGTGCCAGCAGCTCGGGACTAGCGGGAGTGTACAATGAGCAGTTCTTC. Its translation is CASSSGLAGVYNEQFF.

J is TRBJ2-3 and V is TRBV11-1; D is perhaps TRBD2 (5 bases). CDR3 length: 14 amino acids. Trimming removed 3 bases at V and 4 bases at J, with 11 bases between. The germline CDR1 and CDR2 sequences are SGHAT and FQDESV (reference sequence). CDR3 DNA: TGTGCCAGCAGCTTTGACGGAGGCCCAGATACGCAGTATTTT. It yields the protein CASSFDGGPDTQYF.

The gene calls are TRBV9 and TRBJ2-1; 10 bases agree with TRBD2. The CDR3 sequence is 16 residues long. Germline V CDR1 and CDR2: SGDLS, YYNGEE. Germline trimming cut 0 bases from V and 10 bases from J; bases unmatched to any gene: 10. The CDR3 DNA reads TGTGCCAGCAGCGTAGAACTAGCGGGAAAAGGAGGGGAGCAGTTCTTC. Translation gives CASSVELAGKGGEQFF.

The chain recombines TRBV18 with TRBJ1-5, with D perhaps matching TRBD1 (6 bases). With 5 bases removed from V and 2 bases from J, the gap between germline ends came to 10 bases. Germline-derived CDR1 and CDR2 are KGHSH and LQKENI. This CDR3 region has 14 residues. For the CDR3, the DNA is TGTGCCAGCTCAACACAGGGAGGCAATCAGCCCCAGCATTTT. Its protein is CASSTQGGNQPQHF.